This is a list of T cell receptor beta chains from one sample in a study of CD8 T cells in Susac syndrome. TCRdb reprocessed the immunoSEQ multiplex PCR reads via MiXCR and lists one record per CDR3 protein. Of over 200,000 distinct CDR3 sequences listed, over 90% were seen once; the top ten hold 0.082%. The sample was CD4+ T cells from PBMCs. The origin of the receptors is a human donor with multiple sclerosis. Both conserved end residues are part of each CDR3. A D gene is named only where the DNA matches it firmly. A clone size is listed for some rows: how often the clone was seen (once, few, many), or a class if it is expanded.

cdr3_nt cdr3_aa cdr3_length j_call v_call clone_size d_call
TGTGCCAGCAGCTCAGGACAGGGCCTGGGGGGCTACACCTTC CASSSGQGLGGYTF 14 TRBJ1-2 TRBV12-3/TRBV12-4 NA TRBD1
TGTGCCAGCAGCCAACTCCGGACTAGCGGGGGGGCGGAGTTCTTC CASSQLRTSGGAEFF 15 TRBJ2-1 TRBV11-2 NA TRBD2
TGTGCCTGGAGTCTCGTGGGCACTGAAGCTTTCTTT CAWSLVGTEAFF 12 TRBJ1-1 TRBV30 NA NA
TGCAGCGTTGAGACCGGGCCAAGGCAGCCCCAGCATTTT CSVETGPRQPQHF 13 TRBJ1-5 TRBV29-1 NA NA
TGTGCCAGCAGTCGGGACTCTAAAGAGACCCAGTACTTC CASSRDSKETQYF 13 TRBJ2-5 TRBV2 NA NA
TGCAGTGCTAGAGATTTCCAGCGGGGGAGCTCCTACAATGAGCAGTTCTTC CSARDFQRGSSYNEQFF 17 TRBJ2-1 TRBV20-1 once TRBD2
TGTGCCAGCAGTGAAGGCCCTGATTTCTATGGCTACACCTTC CASSEGPDFYGYTF 14 TRBJ1-2 TRBV2 NA NA
TGTGCCTGGAGCCCCGGTTGGGGACGGAATGGCTACACCTTC CAWSPGWGRNGYTF 14 TRBJ1-2 TRBV30 NA NA
TGTGCCTGGAGTGCAGGGGTGGAAGATACGCAGTATTTT CAWSAGVEDTQYF 13 TRBJ2-3 TRBV30 NA NA
TGCAGTGCTAGAGGGGGCGGGGGCCAAACCTATGGCTACACCTTC CSARGGGGQTYGYTF 15 TRBJ1-2 TRBV20-1 NA NA
TGTGCCAGCATAGGTCAAGAGACCCAGTACTTC CASIGQETQYF 11 TRBJ2-5 TRBV6-5 NA NA
TGTGCCACCAGCAGAGAAAAAGGGTTCAGCATGAGGGATGAGCAGTTCTTC CATSREKGFSMRDEQFF 17 TRBJ2-1 TRBV15 NA NA
TGTGCCAGCAGTTTTGGAGGGGGAGGCACTGAAGCTTTCTTT CASSFGGGGTEAFF 14 TRBJ1-1 TRBV28 NA NA
TGCAGCGTTTCCCATGAGGGGGCGAGGGCCATGAACACTGAAGCTTTCTTT CSVSHEGARAMNTEAFF 17 TRBJ1-1 TRBV29-1 NA TRBD1
TGCAGTGCCCCCTGGGGAGGAGATGAAAAACTGTTTTTT CSAPWGGDEKLFF 13 TRBJ1-4 TRBV20-1 NA NA
TGCGCCAGCAGCTTGGCACCGGGACTAGCGGACACAGATACGCAGTATTTT CASSLAPGLADTDTQYF 17 TRBJ2-3 TRBV5-1 NA TRBD2
TGTGCCACCCAGCGGGGACCCCTCAGCACAGATACGCAGTATTTT CATQRGPLSTDTQYF 15 TRBJ2-3 TRBV6-2/TRBV6-3 NA TRBD2
TGTGCCAGCTCACCACCGACAGGGGTGTACGAGCAGTACTTC CASSPPTGVYEQYF 14 TRBJ2-7 TRBV18 NA TRBD1
TGTGCCAGCAGCTTCCTTGGGTTCCGGTTCTTC CASSFLGFRFF 11 TRBJ2-1 TRBV7-9 NA NA
TGTGCCAGCAGTTACTCGTTTACAGGGGCATCTGGGGGGGCCATGGAGCTGTTTTTT CASSYSFTGASGGAMELFF 19 TRBJ2-2 TRBV6-5 NA NA
TGTGCCAGCAGCTTAGCAGCGGGCTATCAAGAGACCCAGTACTTC CASSLAAGYQETQYF 15 TRBJ2-5 TRBV7-2 NA NA
TGTGCCAGCAGCGTACGGGTTAACAGTGGCTACACCTTC CASSVRVNSGYTF 13 TRBJ1-2 TRBV9 NA NA
TGCAGCGTTTCCCAGGGTGTTCATCAGCCCCAGCATTTT CSVSQGVHQPQHF 13 TRBJ1-5 TRBV29-1 NA NA
TGTGCCAGCAGCATAAGGAGGACCAGGCCGGGGGAGGGCTACACCTTC CASSIRRTRPGEGYTF 16 TRBJ1-2 TRBV12-3/TRBV12-4 NA NA
TGCAGCGTTGAAGAGAGATCAGTGAACACTGAAGCTTTCTTT CSVEERSVNTEAFF 14 TRBJ1-1 TRBV29-1 NA NA
TGCGCCAGCAGCACTCAAGGGGGCCCAGCGACCGAGCAGTACTTC CASSTQGGPATEQYF 15 TRBJ2-7 TRBV5-1 NA TRBD1